This record looks at one TCR beta chain sequence and its context. What it binds is unknown. The record originates from a study of shared clonotypes between healthy human individuals. Study-wide background: There were three CD4 naive, three CD4 memory, two CD8 naive and one CD8 memory plates per donor.

CDR3 length equals 17 residues. Germline CDR1 and CDR2: SGHTA and FQGNSA. The junction had 13 bases not matched to a gene; V was cut back by 1 base and J by 7 bases. Study-level points and caveats: Generation probability values for non-shared clonotypes were lower than those for clonotypes shared by all four donors. Measured sharing among donors was expected to vary with sequencing depth.

Execution of the assay was at deep level. Clones were sequenced by immunoSEQ multiplex PCR, and TCRdb holds only the in-frame ones, with some missing. The data show hundreds of thousands of clones, 95% to 97% seen once. Selected positively for CCR7 and CD45RO-negative, naive CD8 cells excluded terminally differentiated effector memory CD45RA+ cells. The source material was naive CD8+ T cells sorted from blood. This chain links TRBV7-2 with TRBJ2-1; 7 nucleotides match TRBD2. The TCR sequence derives from a woman in her twenties or thirties in good health. The CDR3, as DNA: TGTGCCAGCAGCTTAGTCGGTCAGGTACTAGCGCAAAATGAGCAGTTCTTC. It specifies CASSLVGQVLAQNEQFF.